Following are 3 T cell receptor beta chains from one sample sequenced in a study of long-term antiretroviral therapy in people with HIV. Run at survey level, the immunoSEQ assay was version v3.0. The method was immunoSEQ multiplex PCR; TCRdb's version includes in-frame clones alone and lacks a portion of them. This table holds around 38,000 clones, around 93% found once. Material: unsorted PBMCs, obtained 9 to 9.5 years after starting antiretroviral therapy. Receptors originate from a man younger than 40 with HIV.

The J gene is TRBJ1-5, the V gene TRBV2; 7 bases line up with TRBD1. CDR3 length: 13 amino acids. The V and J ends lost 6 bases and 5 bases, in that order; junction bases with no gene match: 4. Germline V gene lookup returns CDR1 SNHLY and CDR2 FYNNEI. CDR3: CASSPDRHQPQHF. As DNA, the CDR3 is TGTGCCAGCAGCCCGGACAGGCATCAGCCCCAGCATTTT.

Here the CDR3 reads CAWTLGPRYGYTF. The DNA for the CDR3 is TGTGCCTGGACTCTTGGCCCTAGGTATGGCTACACCTTC. The J gene is TRBJ1-2, the V gene TRBV30; D is unresolved. The germline V gene encodes CDR1 GTSNPN and CDR2 SVGIG (reference sequence). Trimming stripped 4 bases from V and 5 bases from J, with 14 bases between. This CDR3 contains 13 residues.

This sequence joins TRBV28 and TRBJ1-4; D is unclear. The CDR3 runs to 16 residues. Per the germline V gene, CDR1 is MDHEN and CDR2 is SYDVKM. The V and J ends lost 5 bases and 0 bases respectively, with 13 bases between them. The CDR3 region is CASSRTQDATNEKLFF. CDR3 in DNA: TGTGCCAGCAGTAGGACCCAAGACGCAACTAATGAAAAACTGTTTTTT. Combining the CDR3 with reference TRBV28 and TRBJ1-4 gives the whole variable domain DVKVTQSSRYLVKRTGEKVFLECVQDMDHENMFWYRQDPGLGLRLIYFSYDVKMKEKGDIPEGYSVSREKKERFSLILESASTNQTSMYLCASSRTQDATNEKLFFGSGTQLSVL.